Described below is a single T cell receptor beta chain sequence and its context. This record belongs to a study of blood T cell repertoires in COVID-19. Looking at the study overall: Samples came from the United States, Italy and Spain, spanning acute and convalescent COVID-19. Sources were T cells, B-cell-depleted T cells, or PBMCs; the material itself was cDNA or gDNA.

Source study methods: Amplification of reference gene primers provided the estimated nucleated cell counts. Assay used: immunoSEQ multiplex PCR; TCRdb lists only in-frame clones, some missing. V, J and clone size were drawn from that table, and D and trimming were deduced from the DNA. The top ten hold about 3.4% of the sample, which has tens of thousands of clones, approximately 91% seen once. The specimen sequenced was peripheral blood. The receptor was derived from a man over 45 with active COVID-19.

DNA of the CDR3: TGTGCCAGCAGTGGGACACGCTACTACGAGCAGTACTTC. As protein: CASSGTRYYEQYF. The chain links TRBV25-1 to TRBJ2-7; D is possibly TRBD1 (5 bases). From germline, CDR1 is MGHDK and CDR2 SYGVNS. The V end lost 4 bases, the J end lost 3 bases, and 10 bases lay between the germline ends. The CDR3 is 13 residues long.